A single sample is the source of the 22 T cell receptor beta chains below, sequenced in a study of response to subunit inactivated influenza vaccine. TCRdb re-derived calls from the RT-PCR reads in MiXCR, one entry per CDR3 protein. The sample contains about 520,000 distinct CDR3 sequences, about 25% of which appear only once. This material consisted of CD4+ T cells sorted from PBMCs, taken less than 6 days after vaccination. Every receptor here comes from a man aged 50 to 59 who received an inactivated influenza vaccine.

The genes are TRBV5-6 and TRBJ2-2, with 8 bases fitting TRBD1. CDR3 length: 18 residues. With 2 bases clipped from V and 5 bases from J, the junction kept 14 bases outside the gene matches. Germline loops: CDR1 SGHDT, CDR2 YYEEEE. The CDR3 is CASSLRKSGGARTGELFF. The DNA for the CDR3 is TGTGCCAGCAGCTTAAGAAAATCAGGGGGCGCGAGGACCGGGGAGCTGTTTTTT.

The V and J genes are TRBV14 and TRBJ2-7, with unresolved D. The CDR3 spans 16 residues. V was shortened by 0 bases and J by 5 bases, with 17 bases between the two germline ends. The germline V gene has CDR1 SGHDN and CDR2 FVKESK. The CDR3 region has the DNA TGTGCCAGCAGCCAAGAATGGTGGCTATCGTGCAACGAGCAGTACTTC. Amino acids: CASSQEWWLSCNEQYF. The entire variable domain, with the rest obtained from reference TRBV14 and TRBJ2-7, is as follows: EAGVTQFPSHSVIEKGQTVTLRCDPISGHDNLYWYRRVMGKEIKFLLHFVKESKQDESGMPNNRFLAERTGGTYSTLKVQPAELEDSGVYFCASSQEWWLSCNEQYFGPGTRLTVT.

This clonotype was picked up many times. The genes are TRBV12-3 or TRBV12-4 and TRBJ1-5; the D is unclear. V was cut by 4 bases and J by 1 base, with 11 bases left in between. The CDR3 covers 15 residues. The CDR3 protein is CASSSPTISNQPQHF. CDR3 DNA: TGTGCCAGCAGTTCCCCGACAATCAGCAATCAGCCCCAGCATTTT.

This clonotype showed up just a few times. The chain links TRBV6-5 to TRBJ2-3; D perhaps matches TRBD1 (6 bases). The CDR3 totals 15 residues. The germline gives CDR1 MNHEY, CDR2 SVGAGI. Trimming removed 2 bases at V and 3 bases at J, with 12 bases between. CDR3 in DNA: TGTGCCAGCAGTTACCAGGGGTATCGGACAGATACGCAGTATTTT. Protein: CASSYQGYRTDTQYF.

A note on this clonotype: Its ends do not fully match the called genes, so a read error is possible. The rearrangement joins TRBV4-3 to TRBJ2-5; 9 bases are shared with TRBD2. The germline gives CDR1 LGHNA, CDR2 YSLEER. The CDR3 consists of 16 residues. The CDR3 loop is CASSQDRWSGGGELNF. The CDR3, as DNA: TGCGCCAGCAGCCAAGATAGGTGGAGTGGCGGGGGGGAGCTGAACTTC.

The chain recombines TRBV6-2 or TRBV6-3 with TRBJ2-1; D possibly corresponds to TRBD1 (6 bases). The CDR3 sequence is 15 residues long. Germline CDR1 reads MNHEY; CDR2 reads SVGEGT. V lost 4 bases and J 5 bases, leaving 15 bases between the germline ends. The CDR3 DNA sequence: TGTGCCAGCAGTTCCCCCAGGGGTCTAGACAATGAGCAGTTCTTC. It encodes CASSSPRGLDNEQFF.

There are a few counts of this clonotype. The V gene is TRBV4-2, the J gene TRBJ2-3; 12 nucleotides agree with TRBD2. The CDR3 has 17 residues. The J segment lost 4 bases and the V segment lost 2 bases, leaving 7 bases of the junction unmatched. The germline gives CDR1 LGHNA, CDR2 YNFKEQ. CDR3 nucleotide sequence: TGTGCCAGCAGCCAACTTCCTAGCGGGGGGGCCCCAGATACGCAGTATTTT. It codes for CASSQLPSGGAPDTQYF.

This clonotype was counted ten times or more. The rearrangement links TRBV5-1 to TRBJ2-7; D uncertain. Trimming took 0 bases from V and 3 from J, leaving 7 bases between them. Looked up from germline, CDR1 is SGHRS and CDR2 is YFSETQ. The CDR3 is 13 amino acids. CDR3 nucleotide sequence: TGCGCCAGCAGCTTGGATGGCAACTACGAGCAGTACTTC. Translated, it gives CASSLDGNYEQYF. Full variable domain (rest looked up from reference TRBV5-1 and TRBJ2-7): KAGVTQTPRYLIKTRGQQVTLSCSPISGHRSVSWYQQTPGQGLQFLFEYFSETQRNKGNFPGRFSGRQFSNSRSEMNVSTLELGDSALYLCASSLDGNYEQYFGPGTRLTVT.

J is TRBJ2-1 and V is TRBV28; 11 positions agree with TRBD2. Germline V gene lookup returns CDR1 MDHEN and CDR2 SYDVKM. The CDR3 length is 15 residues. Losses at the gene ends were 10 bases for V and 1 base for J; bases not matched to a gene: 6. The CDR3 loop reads CATNRLAGSYNEQFF. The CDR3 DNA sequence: TGTGCCACCAATCGACTAGCGGGATCCTACAATGAGCAGTTCTTC.

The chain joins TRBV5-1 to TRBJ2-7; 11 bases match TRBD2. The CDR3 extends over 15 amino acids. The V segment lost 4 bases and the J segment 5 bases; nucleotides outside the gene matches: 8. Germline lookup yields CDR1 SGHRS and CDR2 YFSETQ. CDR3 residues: CASSPELAGVNEQYF. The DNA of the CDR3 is TGCGCCAGCAGCCCTGAACTAGCGGGGGTCAACGAGCAGTACTTC.

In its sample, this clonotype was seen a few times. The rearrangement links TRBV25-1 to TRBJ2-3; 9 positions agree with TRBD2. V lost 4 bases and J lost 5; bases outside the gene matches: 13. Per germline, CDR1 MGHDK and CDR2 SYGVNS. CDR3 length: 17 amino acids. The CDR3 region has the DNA TGTGCCAGCAGTGGGCGGAGGCGGGGGGGCCTAATAGATACGCAGTATTTT. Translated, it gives CASSGRRRGGLIDTQYF.

In nucleotides, the CDR3 is TGTGCCAGCAGCTTAACTAGCGGGGGAGCCGGCACAGATACGCAGTATTTT. The encoded protein is CASSLTSGGAGTDTQYF. The V gene is TRBV5-6, the J gene TRBJ2-3; 11 bases align to TRBD2. V lost 2 bases, J lost 1 base, and 6 bases stayed unmatched. This CDR3 contains 17 residues. CDR1 is SGHDT and CDR2 is YYEEEE in the germline V gene.

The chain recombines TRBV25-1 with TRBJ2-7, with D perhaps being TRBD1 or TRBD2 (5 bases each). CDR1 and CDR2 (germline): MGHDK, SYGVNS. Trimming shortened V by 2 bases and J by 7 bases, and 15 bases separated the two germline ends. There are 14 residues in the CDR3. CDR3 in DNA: TGTGCCAGCAGTGAACCTGGGGGAATGAGGGAGCAGTACTTC. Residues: CASSEPGGMREQYF.

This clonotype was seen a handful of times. This CDR3 reads CASSLVQSNTGELFF. CDR3 nucleotides: TGCGCCAGCAGCTTGGTCCAGTCAAACACCGGGGAGCTGTTTTTT. The rearrangement uses TRBV5-1 and TRBJ2-2; no reliable D call. This CDR3 comprises 15 residues. Per germline, CDR1 SGHRS and CDR2 YFSETQ. Trimming shortened V by 0 bases and J by 2 bases, and 8 bases separated the two germline ends. Full variable domain (missing parts from reference TRBV5-1 and TRBJ2-2): KAGVTQTPRYLIKTRGQQVTLSCSPISGHRSVSWYQQTPGQGLQFLFEYFSETQRNKGNFPGRFSGRQFSNSRSEMNVSTLELGDSALYLCASSLVQSNTGELFFGEGSRLTVL.

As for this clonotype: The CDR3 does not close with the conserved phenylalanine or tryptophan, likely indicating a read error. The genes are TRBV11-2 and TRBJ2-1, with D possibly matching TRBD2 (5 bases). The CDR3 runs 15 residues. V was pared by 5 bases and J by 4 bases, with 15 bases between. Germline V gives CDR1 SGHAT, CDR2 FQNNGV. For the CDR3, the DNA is TGTGCCAGCAGCCCCGGGATCGGCGGATACAATGAGCAGTTCTCC. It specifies CASSPGIGGYNEQFS.

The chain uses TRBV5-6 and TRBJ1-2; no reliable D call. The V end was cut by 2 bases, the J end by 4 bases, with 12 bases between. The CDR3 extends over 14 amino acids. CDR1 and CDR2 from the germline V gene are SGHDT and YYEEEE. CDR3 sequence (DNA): TGTGCCAGCAGCTTTGAGCGGTATAGCTATGGCTACACCTTC. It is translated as CASSFERYSYGYTF.

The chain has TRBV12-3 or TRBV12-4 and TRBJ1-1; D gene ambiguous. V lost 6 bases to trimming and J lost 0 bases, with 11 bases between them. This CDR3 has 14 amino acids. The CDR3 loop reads CASSRNQVNTEAFF. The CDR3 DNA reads TGTGCCAGCAGCCGTAACCAGGTGAACACTGAAGCTTTCTTT.

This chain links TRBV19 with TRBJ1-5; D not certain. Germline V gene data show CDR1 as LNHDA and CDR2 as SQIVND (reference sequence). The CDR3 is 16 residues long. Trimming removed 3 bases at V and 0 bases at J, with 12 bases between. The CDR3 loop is CASSILGQNSNQPQHF. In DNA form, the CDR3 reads TGTGCCAGTAGTATCTTGGGCCAGAATAGCAATCAGCCCCAGCATTTT. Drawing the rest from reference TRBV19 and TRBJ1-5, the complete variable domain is DGGITQSPKYLFRKEGQNVTLSCEQNLNHDAMYWYRQDPGQGLRLIYYSQIVNDFQKGDIAEGYSVSREKKESFPLTVTSAQKNPTAFYLCASSILGQNSNQPQHFGDGTRLSIL.

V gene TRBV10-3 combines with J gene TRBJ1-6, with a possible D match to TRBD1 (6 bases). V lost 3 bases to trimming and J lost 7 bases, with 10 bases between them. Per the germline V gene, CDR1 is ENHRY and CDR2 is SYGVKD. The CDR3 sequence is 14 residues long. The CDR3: CAISERDINSPLHF. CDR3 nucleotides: TGTGCCATCAGTGAAAGGGACATCAATTCACCCCTCCACTTT.

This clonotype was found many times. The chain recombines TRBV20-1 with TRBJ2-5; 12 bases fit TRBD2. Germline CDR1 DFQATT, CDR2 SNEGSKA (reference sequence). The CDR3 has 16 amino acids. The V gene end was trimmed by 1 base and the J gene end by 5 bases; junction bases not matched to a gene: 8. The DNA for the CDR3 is TGCAGTGCTAGAGCCCTAGCGGGAGGGCGAGGGGAGACCCAGTACTTC. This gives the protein CSARALAGGRGETQYF.

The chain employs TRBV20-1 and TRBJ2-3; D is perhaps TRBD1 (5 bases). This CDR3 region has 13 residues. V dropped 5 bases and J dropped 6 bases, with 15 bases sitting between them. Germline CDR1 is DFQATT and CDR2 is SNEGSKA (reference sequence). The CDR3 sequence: CSAFRVGIDTQYF. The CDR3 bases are TGCAGTGCTTTCAGGGTCGGAATCGATACGCAGTATTTT.

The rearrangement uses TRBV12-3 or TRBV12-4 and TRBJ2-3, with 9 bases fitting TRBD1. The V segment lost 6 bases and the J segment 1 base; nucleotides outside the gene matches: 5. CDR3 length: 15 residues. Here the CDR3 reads CASSWGDRGTDTQYF. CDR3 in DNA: TGTGCCAGCAGCTGGGGGGACAGGGGCACAGATACGCAGTATTTT.